The entry below describes one TCR beta chain. This specimen comes from a study of OX40 agonist ivuxolimab in advanced cancers. Study background: Subjects had a mean age of about 65 years, with a range of roughly 20 to 79; less than 90% were male.

There are 15 residues in the CDR3. Germline CDR1 reads SGHRS; CDR2 reads YFSETQ. V lost 4 bases, J lost 2 bases, and 16 bases lay in between. Generated by immunoSEQ multiplex PCR, the TCRdb table keeps only in-frame clones and is missing some. The sample contains under 75,000 clones, about 83% of which appear only once. This clonotype was sampled from an adult with an advanced solid tumor such as melanoma, head and neck, liver or kidney cancer. This chain links TRBV5-1 with TRBJ2-7; weak D call: TRBD2 (5 bases). Sequencing was performed on CD4+ or CD8+ T cells sorted from blood, taken in a trial of the OX40 agonist ivuxolimab. In DNA, the CDR3 is TGCGCCAGCAGCGTTGACGGGGTCGGGCCCTACGAGCAGTACTTC. This codes for CASSVDGVGPYEQYF.